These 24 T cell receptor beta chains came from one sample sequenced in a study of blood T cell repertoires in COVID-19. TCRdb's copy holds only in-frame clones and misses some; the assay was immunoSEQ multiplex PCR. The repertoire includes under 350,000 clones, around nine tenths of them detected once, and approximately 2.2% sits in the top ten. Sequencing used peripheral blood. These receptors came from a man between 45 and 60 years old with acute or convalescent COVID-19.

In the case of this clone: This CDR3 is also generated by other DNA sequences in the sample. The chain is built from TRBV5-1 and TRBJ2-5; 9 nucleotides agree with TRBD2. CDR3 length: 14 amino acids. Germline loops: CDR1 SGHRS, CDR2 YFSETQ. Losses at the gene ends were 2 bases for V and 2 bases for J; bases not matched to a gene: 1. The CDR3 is CASSFSGGQETQYF. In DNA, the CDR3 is TGCGCCAGCAGCTTTAGCGGGGGACAAGAGACCCAGTACTTC.

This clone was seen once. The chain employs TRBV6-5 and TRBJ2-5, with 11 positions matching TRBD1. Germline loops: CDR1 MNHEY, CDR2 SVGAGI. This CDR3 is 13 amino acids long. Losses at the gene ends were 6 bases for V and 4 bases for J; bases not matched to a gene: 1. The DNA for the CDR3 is TGTGCCAGCAGGGGGACAGGGGGAGAGACCCAGTACTTC. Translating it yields CASRGTGGETQYF.

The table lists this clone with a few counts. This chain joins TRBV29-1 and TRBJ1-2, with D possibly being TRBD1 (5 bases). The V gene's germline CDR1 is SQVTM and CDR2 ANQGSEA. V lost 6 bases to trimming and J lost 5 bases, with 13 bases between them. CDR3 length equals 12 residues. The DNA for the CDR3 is TGCAGCGTCCCTGGCAGGGTATATGGCTACACCTTC. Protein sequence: CSVPGRVYGYTF.

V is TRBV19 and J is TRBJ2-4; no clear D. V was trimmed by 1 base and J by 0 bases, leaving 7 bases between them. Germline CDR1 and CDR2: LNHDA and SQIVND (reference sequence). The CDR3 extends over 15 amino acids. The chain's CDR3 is CASSIGALAKNIQYF. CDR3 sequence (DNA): TGTGCCAGTAGTATAGGGGCTTTAGCCAAAAACATTCAGTACTTC.

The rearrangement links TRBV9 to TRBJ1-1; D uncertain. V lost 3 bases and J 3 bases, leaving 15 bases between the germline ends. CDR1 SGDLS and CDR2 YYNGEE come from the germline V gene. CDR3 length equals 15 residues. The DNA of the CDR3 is TGTGCCAGCAGCGCCGGGAGTGGGGTACACACTGAAGCTTTCTTT. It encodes CASSAGSGVHTEAFF.

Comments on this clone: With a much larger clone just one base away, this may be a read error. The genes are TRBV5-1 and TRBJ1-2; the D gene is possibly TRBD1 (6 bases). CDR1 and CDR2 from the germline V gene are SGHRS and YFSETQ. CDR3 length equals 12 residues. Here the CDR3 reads CARRQRGGGYTF. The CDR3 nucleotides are TGCGCCCGCAGGCAGAGGGGGGGTGGCTACACCTTC.

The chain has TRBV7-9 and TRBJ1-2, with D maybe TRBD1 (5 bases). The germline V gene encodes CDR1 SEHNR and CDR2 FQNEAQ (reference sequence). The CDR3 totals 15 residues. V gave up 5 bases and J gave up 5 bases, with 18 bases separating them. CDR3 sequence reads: CASSPLSRQGYGYTF. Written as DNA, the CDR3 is TGTGCCAGCAGCCCCCTATCTAGGCAGGGTTATGGCTACACCTTC. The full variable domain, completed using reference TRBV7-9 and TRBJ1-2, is DTGVSQNPRHKITKRGQNVTFRCDPISEHNRLYWYRQTLGQGPEFLTYFQNEAQLEKSRLLSDRFSAERPKGSFSTLEIQRTEQGDSAMYLCASSPLSRQGYGYTFGSGTRLTVV.

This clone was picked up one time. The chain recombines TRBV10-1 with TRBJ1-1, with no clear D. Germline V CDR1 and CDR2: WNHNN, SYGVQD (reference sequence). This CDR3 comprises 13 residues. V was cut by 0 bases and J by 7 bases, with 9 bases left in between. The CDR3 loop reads CASSESATHEAFF. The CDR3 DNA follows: TGCGCCAGCAGTGAGTCAGCGACTCATGAAGCTTTCTTT.

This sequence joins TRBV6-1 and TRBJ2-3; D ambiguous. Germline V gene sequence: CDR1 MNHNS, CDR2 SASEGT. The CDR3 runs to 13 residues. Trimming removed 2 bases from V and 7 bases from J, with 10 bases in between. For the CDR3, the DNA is TGTGCCAGCAGTGAATCTCTAGGTAATACGCAGTATTTT. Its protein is CASSESLGNTQYF.

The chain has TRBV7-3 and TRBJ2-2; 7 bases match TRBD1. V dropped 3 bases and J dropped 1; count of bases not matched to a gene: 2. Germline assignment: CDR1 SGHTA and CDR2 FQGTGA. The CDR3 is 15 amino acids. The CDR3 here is CASSFNRGNTGELFF. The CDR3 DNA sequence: TGTGCCAGCAGCTTCAACAGGGGGAACACCGGGGAGCTGTTTTTT.

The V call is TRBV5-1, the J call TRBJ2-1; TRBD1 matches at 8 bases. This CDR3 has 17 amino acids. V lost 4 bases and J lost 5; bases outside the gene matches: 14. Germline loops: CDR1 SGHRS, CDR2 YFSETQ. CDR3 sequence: CASSLTIGQGLNNEQFF. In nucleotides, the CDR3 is TGCGCCAGCAGCCTCACGATCGGACAGGGTCTGAACAATGAGCAGTTCTTC. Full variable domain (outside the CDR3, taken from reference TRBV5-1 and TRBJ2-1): KAGVTQTPRYLIKTRGQQVTLSCSPISGHRSVSWYQQTPGQGLQFLFEYFSETQRNKGNFPGRFSGRQFSNSRSEMNVSTLELGDSALYLCASSLTIGQGLNNEQFFGPGTRLTVL.

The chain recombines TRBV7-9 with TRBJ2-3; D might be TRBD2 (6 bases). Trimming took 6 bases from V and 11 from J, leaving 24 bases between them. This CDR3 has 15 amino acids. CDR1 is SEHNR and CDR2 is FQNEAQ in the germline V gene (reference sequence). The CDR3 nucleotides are TGTGCCAGCAGTAAATTTAGCGGTGGTGAAGGTGGGCAGTATTTT. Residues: CASSKFSGGEGGQYF.

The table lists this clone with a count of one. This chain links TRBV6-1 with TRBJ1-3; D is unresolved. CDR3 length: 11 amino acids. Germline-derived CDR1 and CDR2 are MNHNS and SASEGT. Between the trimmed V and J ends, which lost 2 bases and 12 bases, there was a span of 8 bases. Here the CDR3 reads CASSEIPIIYF. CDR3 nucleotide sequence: TGTGCCAGCAGTGAAATCCCTATCATATATTTT.

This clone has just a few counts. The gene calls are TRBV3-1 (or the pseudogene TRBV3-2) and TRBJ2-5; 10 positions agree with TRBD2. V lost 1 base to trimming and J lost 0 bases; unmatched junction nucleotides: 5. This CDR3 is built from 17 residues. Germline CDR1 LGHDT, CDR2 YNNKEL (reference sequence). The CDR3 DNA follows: TGTGCCAGCAGCCAAGGAAAGACTAGCGGGCACCAAGAGACCCAGTACTTC. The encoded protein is CASSQGKTSGHQETQYF.

The DNA of the CDR3 is TGTGCCAGTAAGGAGGAGCGGCAAGAGACCCAGTACTTC. Protein product: CASKEERQETQYF. This chain joins TRBV19 and TRBJ2-5; D may be TRBD2 (5 bases). Germline CDR1 reads LNHDA; CDR2 reads SQIVND (reference sequence). CDR3 length: 13 residues. V shed 7 bases and J shed 2 bases, with 11 bases lying between them. Full variable domain (outside the CDR3, taken from reference TRBV19 and TRBJ2-5): DGGITQSPKYLFRKEGQNVTLSCEQNLNHDAMYWYRQDPGQGLRLIYYSQIVNDFQKGDIAEGYSVSREKKESFPLTVTSAQKNPTAFYLCASKEERQETQYFGPGTRLLVL.

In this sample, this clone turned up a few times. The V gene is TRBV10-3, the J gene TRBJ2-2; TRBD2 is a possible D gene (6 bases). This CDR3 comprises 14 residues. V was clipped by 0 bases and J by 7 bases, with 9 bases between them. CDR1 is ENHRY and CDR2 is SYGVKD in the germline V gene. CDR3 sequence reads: CAISESRGGGELFF. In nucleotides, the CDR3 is TGTGCCATCAGTGAGTCGCGGGGCGGCGGGGAGCTGTTTTTT.

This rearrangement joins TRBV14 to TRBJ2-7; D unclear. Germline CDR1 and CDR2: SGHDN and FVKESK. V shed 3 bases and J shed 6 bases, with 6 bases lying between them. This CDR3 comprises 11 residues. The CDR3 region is CASSQYLEQYF. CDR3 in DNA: TGTGCCAGCAGCCAGTATCTCGAGCAGTACTTC.

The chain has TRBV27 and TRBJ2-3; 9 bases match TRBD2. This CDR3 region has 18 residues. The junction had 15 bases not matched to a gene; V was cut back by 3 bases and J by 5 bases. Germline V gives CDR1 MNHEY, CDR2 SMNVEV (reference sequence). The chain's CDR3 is CASSFQRGVLLGLDTQYF. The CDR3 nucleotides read TGTGCCAGCAGTTTCCAGCGGGGGGTCCTACTAGGGCTAGATACGCAGTATTTT.

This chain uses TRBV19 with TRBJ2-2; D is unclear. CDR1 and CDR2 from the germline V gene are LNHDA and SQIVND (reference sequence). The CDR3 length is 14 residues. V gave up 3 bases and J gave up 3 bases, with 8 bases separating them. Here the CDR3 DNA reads TGTGCCAGTAGTATTTTCCGGGACACCGGGGAGCTGTTTTTT. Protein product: CASSIFRDTGELFF. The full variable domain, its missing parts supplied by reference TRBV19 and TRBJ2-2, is DGGITQSPKYLFRKEGQNVTLSCEQNLNHDAMYWYRQDPGQGLRLIYYSQIVNDFQKGDIAEGYSVSREKKESFPLTVTSAQKNPTAFYLCASSIFRDTGELFFGEGSRLTVL.

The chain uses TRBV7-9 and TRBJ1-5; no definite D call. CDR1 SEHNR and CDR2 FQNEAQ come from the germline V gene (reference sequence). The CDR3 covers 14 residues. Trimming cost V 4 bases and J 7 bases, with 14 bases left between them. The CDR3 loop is CASSYQESAQPQHF. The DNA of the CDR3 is TGTGCCAGCAGCTATCAGGAATCTGCGCAGCCCCAGCATTTT. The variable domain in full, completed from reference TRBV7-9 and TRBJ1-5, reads DTGVSQNPRHKITKRGQNVTFRCDPISEHNRLYWYRQTLGQGPEFLTYFQNEAQLEKSRLLSDRFSAERPKGSFSTLEIQRTEQGDSAMYLCASSYQESAQPQHFGDGTRLSIL.

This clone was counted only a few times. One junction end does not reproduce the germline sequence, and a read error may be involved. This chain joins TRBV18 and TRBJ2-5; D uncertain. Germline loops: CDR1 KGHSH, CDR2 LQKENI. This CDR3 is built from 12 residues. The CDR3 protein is CASSPLGETQYF. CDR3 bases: TGTGCCAGCTCGCCACTCGGAGAGACCCAGTACTTC.

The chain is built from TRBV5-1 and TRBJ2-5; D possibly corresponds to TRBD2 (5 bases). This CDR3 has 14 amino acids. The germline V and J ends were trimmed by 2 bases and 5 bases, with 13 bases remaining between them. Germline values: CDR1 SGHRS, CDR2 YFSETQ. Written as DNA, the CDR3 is TGCGCCAGCAGCTTTCGAGGGTCGCAGGAGACCCAGTACTTC. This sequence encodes CASSFRGSQETQYF.

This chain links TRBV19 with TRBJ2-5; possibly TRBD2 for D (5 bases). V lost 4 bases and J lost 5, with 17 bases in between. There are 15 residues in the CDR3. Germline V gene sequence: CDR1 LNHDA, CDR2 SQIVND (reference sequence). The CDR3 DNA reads TGTGCCAGTAGTAATGGAGGATTGGTGGGCGAGACCCAGTACTTC. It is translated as CASSNGGLVGETQYF.

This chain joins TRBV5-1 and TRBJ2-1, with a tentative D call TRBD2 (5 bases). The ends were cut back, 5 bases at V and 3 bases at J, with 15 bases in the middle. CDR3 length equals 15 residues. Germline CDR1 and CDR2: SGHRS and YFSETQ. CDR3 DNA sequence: TGCGCCAGCAGATTTGGGCCTAGCAGCTACAATGAGCAGTTCTTC. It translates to CASRFGPSSYNEQFF.